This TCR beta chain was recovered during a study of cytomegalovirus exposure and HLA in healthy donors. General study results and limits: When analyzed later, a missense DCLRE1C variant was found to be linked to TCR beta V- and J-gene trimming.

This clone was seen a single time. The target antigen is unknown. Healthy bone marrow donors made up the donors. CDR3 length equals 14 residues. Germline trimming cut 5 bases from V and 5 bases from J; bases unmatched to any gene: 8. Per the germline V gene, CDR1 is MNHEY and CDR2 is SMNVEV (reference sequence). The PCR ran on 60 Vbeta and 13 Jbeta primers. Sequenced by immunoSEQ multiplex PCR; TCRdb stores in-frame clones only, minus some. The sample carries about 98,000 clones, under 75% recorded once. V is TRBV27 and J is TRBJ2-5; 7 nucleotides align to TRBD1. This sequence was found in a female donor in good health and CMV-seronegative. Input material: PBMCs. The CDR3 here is CASSINRGGETQYF. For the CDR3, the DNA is TGTGCCAGCAGTATAAACAGGGGCGGGGAGACCCAGTACTTC.